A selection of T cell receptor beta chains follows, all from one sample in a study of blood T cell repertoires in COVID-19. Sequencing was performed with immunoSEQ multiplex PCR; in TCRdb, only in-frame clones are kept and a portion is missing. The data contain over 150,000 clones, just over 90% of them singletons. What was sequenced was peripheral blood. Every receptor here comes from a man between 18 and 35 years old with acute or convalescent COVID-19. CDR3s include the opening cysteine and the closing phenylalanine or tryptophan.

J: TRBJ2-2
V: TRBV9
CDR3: CASSVSAANTGELFF

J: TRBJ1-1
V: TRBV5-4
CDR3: CASSFRTEAFF

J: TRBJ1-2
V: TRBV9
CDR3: CASSPSNRGPYGYTF

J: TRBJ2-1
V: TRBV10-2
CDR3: CASSDPRDRGNNEQFF

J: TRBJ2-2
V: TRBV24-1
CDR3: CATSDPGGTGELFF

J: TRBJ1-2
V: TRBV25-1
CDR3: CASSENYGYTF

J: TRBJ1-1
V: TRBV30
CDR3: CAWSVGAGNTEAFF

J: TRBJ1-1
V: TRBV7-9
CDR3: CAINRAEFSDGGTEAFF

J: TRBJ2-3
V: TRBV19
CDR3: CASSIRGGRALSTDTQYF

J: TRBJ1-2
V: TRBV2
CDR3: CASSQRITKGYTF

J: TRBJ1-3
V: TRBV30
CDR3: CAWRRRDTGNTIYF

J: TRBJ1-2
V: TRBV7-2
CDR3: CASSLSSVDYGYTF

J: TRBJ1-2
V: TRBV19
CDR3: CASSVGSGANYGYTF

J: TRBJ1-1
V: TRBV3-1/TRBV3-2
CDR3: CASNNRETEAFF

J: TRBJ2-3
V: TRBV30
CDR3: CAWSSTTTTDTQYF

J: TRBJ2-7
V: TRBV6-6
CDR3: CASSRTSGSGTYEQYF

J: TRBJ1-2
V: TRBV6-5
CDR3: CASSYGVRGGGYTF

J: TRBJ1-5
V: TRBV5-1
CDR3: CASSLSGMKDQPQHF

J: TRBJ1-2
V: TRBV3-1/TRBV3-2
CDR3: CASSQAEGIYGYTF

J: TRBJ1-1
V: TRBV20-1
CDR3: CSARRVVEAFF

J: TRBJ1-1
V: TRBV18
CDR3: CASSPHVNTEAFF

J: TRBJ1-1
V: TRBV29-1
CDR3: CSSSLTGDTEAFF

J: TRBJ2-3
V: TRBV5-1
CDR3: CASSLVPAGARYGSDTQYF

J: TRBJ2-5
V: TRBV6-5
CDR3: CASRTSGRETQYF

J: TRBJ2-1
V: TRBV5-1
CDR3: CASSLVAADNEQFF

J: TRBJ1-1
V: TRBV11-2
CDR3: CASSLQGQTNTEAFF

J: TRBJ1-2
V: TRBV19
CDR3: CASSVSGTGGYYGYTF

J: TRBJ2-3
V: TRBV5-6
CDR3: CASSLEPGAGETDTQYF

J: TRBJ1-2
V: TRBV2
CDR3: CASSEFGDGYTF

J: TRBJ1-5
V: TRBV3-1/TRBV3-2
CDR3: CASEQGASSQPQHF

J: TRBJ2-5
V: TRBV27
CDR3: CASRPGLVLGTQYF

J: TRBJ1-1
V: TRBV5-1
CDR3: CASSLGQGKLATEAFF

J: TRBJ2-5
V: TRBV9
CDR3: CASSVGSRQETQYF

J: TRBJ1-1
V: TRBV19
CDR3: CASSLWTAMNTEAFF

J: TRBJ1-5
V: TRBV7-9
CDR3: CASSSSAGQPQHF

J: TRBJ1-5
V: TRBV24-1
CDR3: CATCAASNQPQHF

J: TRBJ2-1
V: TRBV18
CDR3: CASSPPGAGGRYNEQFF

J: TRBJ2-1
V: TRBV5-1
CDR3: CASSSGWSSYNEQFF

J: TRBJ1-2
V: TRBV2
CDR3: CATEGQGAPYSGGYTF

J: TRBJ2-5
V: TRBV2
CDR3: CASRRNPQETQYF

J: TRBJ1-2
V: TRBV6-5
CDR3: CASSFNRGRGYTF

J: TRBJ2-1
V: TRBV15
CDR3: CATSYRDRDNEQFF

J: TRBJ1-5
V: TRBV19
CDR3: CASSIGQGGNQPQHF

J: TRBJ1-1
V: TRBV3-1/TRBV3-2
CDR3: CASSPATGPNTEAFF

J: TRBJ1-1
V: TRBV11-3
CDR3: CASSLAGPNTEAFF

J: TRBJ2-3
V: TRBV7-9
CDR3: CASSSGLAGYTDTQYF

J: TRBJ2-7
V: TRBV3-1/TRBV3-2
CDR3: CASSQIARDRDHSYEQYF

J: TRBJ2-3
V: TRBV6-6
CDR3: CASSPRGGAFDNRGTQYF

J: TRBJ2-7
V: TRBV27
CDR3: CASSRQGPLHEQYF

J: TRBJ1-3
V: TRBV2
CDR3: CASRALGGGIGLSGNTIYF

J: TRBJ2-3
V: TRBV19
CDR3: CASTGTGGYSTDTQYF

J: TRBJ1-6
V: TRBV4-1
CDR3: CATQRTGQYSSDSYNSPLHF

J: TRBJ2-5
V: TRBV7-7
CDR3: CASSLAGGPSPETQYF

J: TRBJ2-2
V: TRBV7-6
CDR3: CASSPTSASTGELFF

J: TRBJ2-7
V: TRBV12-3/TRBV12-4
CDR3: CASSPGSGEQYF

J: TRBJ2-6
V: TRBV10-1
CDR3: CASSVSGSSGANVLTF

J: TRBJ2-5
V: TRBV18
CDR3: CASSPTSETKETQYF

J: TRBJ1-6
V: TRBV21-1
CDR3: CASSGTLHF

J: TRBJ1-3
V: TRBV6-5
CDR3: CASSYYGSGNTIYF